These 15 T cell receptor beta chains share one sample of origin, sequenced in a study of blood T cell repertoires in COVID-19. Clones were read by immunoSEQ multiplex PCR, and TCRdb kept only the in-frame ones, dropping some. The sample shows more than 200,000 clones, around 84% of them seen only once. The specimen sequenced was peripheral blood. Every receptor here comes from a woman over 75 with COVID-19, enrolled during active disease.

V usage is TRBV19 and J usage is TRBJ1-2, with a weak D call TRBD1 (5 bases). The CDR3 runs to 14 residues. V dropped 6 bases and J dropped 0 bases, with 11 bases sitting between them. CDR1 LNHDA and CDR2 SQIVND come from the germline V gene (reference sequence). The CDR3 is CASSPGKSNYGYTF. The CDR3 bases are TGTGCCAGTAGCCCAGGGAAGTCTAACTATGGCTACACCTTC.

CDR3 nucleotide sequence: TGCGCCAGCAGCCAAGACGAGAGATGGGCAGGGGGGAGGACTGAAGCTTTCTTT. As protein: CASSQDERWAGGRTEAFF. The rearrangement joins TRBV4-1 to TRBJ1-1, with 7 bases identical to TRBD1. J lost 5 bases, V lost 0 bases, and 15 bases had no gene match. Germline values: CDR1 MGHRA, CDR2 YSYEKL. The CDR3 totals 18 residues.

V usage is TRBV7-3 and J usage is TRBJ2-5; D may be TRBD2 (7 bases). CDR3 length equals 15 residues. Germline V gene sequence: CDR1 SGHTA, CDR2 FQGTGA. V was trimmed by 2 bases and J by 5 bases, leaving 15 bases between them. DNA for the CDR3: TGTGCCAGCAGCTTACAGCCGGGGGGCGGTGAGACCCAGTACTTC. Protein sequence: CASSLQPGGGETQYF. The full variable domain, rest sourced from reference TRBV7-3 and TRBJ2-5, is GAGVSQTPSNKVTEKGKYVELRCDPISGHTALYWYRQSLGQGPEFLIYFQGTGAADDSGLPNDRFFAVRPEGSVSTLKIQRTERGDSAVYLCASSLQPGGGETQYFGPGTRLLVL.

The chain uses TRBV5-1 and TRBJ1-1; 9 nucleotides match TRBD1. The CDR3 consists of 16 residues. The germline CDR1 and CDR2 sequences are SGHRS and YFSETQ. V shed 3 bases and J 8 bases; nucleotides not matched to a gene: 14. CDR3 DNA sequence: TGCGCCAGCAGCTCGGGGACAGGGAAGATAAACCACGAAGCTTTCTTT. It specifies CASSSGTGKINHEAFF.

As DNA, the CDR3 is TGTGCCAGCATCGAGCAGGGGTCCTTCTACACCTTC. This codes for CASIEQGSFYTF. The genes are TRBV28 and TRBJ1-2; tentatively, D is TRBD1 (6 bases). The germline CDR1 and CDR2 sequences are MDHEN and SYDVKM. Trimming removed 7 bases from V and 10 bases from J, with 16 bases in between. The CDR3 is 12 residues long.

This clone was found once. The rearrangement links TRBV7-8 to TRBJ1-5, with 10 bases aligning to TRBD1. Germline assignment: CDR1 SGHVS and CDR2 FQNEAQ. This CDR3 is 19 amino acids long. Trimming cost V 3 bases and J 3 bases; bases outside gene matches: 14. The CDR3 protein is CASSLGRLGQGGSNQPQHF. The DNA of the CDR3 is TGTGCCAGCAGCTTGGGGAGGCTCGGACAGGGGGGTTCCAATCAGCCCCAGCATTTT.

The rearrangement uses TRBV7-9 and TRBJ1-2; D call uncertain. V was trimmed by 3 bases and J by 7 bases, leaving 12 bases between them. The V gene's germline CDR1 is SEHNR and CDR2 FQNEAQ (reference sequence). This CDR3 has 13 residues. The CDR3 loop reads CASSFDGRGGYTF. CDR3 DNA: TGTGCCAGCAGCTTCGACGGCCGGGGTGGCTACACCTTC.

The V gene is TRBV28, the J gene TRBJ1-4; D uncertain. The V end was cut by 7 bases, the J end by 0 bases, with 3 bases between. Germline V gene lookup returns CDR1 MDHEN and CDR2 SYDVKM. CDR3 length equals 12 residues. CDR3 amino acids: CASTATNEKLFF. CDR3 bases: TGTGCCAGCACTGCAACTAATGAAAAACTGTTTTTT.

V usage is TRBV7-8 and J usage is TRBJ2-7; a possible D gene is TRBD2 (6 bases). V lost 1 base, J lost 4 bases, and 17 bases lay in between. The germline gives CDR1 SGHVS, CDR2 FQNEAQ. The CDR3 runs to 16 residues. CDR3 in DNA: TGTGCCAGCAGCTTAGTCGGGGGTACCAAGGGTTACGAGCAGTACTTC. This encodes CASSLVGGTKGYEQYF.

This chain joins TRBV28 and TRBJ2-1; 8 bases agree with TRBD1. Germline loops: CDR1 MDHEN, CDR2 SYDVKM. Trimming at V came to 8 bases and at J to 3 bases, leaving 0 bases not matched to a gene. CDR3 length: 12 residues. The CDR3 DNA is TGTGCCAGCGGACAGGGCTACAATGAGCAGTTCTTC. It translates to CASGQGYNEQFF.

The rearrangement links TRBV19 to TRBJ2-3, with unresolved D. Trimming pared 0 bases from V and 3 bases from J, leaving 10 bases between. Germline CDR1 LNHDA, CDR2 SQIVND (reference sequence). The CDR3 runs to 15 residues. Here the CDR3 DNA reads TGTGCCAGTAGTATAGATCGCCCAGGAACAGATACGCAGTATTTT. Protein product: CASSIDRPGTDTQYF.

The chain employs TRBV10-1 and TRBJ1-5, with D unclear. Trimming pared 2 bases from V and 7 bases from J, leaving 6 bases between. This CDR3 contains 12 residues. Germline values: CDR1 WNHNN, CDR2 SYGVQD (reference sequence). CDR3 residues: CASSEAGQPQHF. For the CDR3, the DNA is TGCGCCAGCAGTGAGGCGGGCCAGCCCCAGCATTTT.

This clone was counted a few times. This chain links TRBV7-2 with TRBJ2-1, with D tentatively TRBD1 (5 bases). This CDR3 is 14 amino acids long. Germline CDR1 SGHTA, CDR2 FQGNSA. Trimming stripped 1 base from V and 9 bases from J, with 13 bases between. CDR3: CASSLDARQPEQFF. DNA of the CDR3: TGTGCCAGCAGCTTAGATGCCCGACAGCCTGAGCAGTTCTTC.

This sequence joins TRBV18 and TRBJ2-1; D is undetermined. Trimming took off 3 bases at V and 9 bases at J, with 9 bases between the two ends. CDR1 is KGHSH, CDR2 LQKENI, per germline. CDR3 length: 12 residues. Written as DNA, the CDR3 is TGTGCCAGCTCACCGCAGGCAGGTGAGCAGTTCTTC. It translates to CASSPQAGEQFF.

The chain employs TRBV19 and TRBJ2-5; D is ambiguous. This CDR3 is 13 amino acids long. Germline lookup yields CDR1 LNHDA and CDR2 SQIVND (reference sequence). Trimming removed 7 bases from V and 5 bases from J, with 14 bases in between. The CDR3 DNA follows: TGTGCCAGTAAGGTGACGGGTGGGGAGACCCAGTACTTC. Translation: CASKVTGGETQYF.